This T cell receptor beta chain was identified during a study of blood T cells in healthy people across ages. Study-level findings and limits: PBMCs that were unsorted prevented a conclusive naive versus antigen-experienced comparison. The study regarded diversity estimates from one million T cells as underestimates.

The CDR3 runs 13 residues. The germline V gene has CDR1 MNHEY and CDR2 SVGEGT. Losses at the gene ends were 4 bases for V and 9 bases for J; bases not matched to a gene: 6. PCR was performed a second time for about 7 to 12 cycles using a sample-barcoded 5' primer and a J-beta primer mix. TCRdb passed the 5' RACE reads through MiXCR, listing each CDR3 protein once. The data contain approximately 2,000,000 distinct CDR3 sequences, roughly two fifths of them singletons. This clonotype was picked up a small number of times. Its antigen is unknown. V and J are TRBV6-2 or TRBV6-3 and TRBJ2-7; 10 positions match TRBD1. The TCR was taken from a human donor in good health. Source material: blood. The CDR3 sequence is CASSFGQGDSQYF. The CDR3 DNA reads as TGTGCCAGCAGTTTCGGACAGGGGGACTCGCAGTACTTC.